Here is one T cell receptor beta chain with its context. The antigen is unknown. The germline gives CDR1 LGHDT, CDR2 YNNKEL (reference sequence). V was shortened by 3 bases and J by 5 bases, with 16 bases between the two germline ends. The CDR3 length is 15 residues. TCRdb keeps only in-frame clones here, not all; method: immunoSEQ multiplex PCR. The sample consists of some 86,000 clones, approximately 91% of them appearing once. The data derive from a study of T cell responses to AZD1222 COVID-19 vaccine. The study's findings and limits: Repertoires were sampled only after the peak T cell response.

Sequenced here: peripheral blood, sampled 28 days after the second AZD1222 dose. V and J are TRBV3-1 (or the pseudogene TRBV3-2) and TRBJ1-2; D is unclear. The sequence came from an adult who received the AZD1222 COVID-19 vaccine. CDR3: CASSHLTPGSYGYTF. DNA for the CDR3: TGTGCCAGCAGCCACCTAACTCCGGGATCTTATGGCTACACCTTC.